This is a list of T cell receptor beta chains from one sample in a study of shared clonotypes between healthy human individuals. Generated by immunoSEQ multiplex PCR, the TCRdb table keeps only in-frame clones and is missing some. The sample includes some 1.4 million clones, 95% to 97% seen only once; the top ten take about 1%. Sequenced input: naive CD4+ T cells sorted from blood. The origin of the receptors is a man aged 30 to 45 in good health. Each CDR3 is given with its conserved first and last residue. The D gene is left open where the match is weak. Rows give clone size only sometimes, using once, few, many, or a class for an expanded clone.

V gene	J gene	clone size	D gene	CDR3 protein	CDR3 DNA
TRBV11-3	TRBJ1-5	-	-	CASSLADYSNQPQHF	TGTGCCAGCAGCTTAGCTGATTATAGCAATCAGCCCCAGCATTTT
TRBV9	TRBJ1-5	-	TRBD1	CASSGGQGESNQPQHF	TGTGCCAGCAGCGGGGGACAGGGCGAAAGCAATCAGCCCCAGCATTTT
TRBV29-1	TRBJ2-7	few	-	CSVGGLGSQYEQYF	TGCAGCGTTGGGGGACTCGGGTCCCAGTACGAGCAGTACTTC
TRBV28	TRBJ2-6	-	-	CASSTTSSGANVLTF	TGTGCCAGCAGTACCACGAGCTCTGGGGCCAACGTCCTGACTTTC
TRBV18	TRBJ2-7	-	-	CASSPSGRPPYEQYF	TGTGCCAGCTCACCATCGGGGAGGCCCCCCTACGAGCAGTACTTC
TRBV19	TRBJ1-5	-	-	CASNIPGRSNQPQHF	TGTGCCAGTAATATCCCGGGACGAAGCAATCAGCCCCAGCATTTT
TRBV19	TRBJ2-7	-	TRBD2	CASSSPGLAKGEQYF	TGTGCCAGTAGTTCACCGGGACTAGCAAAGGGCGAGCAGTACTTC
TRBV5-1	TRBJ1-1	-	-	CASSLSGHRNTEAFF	TGCGCCAGCAGCCTTTCCGGGCACCGGAACACTGAAGCTTTCTTT
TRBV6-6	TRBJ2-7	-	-	CASTFSTGTKAYEQYF	TGTGCCAGCACCTTCTCCACAGGGACAAAGGCCTACGAGCAGTACTTC
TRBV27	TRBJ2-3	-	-	CASTWGGKADTQYF	TGTGCCAGCACCTGGGGCGGGAAGGCAGATACGCAGTATTTT
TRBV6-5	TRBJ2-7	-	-	CASSRRTVSYEQYF	TGTGCCAGCTCACGACGGACCGTCTCCTACGAGCAGTACTTC
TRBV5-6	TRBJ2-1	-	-	CASSLLDRWGDEQFF	TGTGCCAGCAGCTTACTAGATCGCTGGGGAGATGAGCAGTTCTTC
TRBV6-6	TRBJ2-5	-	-	CASSSSVEGTQYF	TGTGCCAGCAGCTCTAGCGTGGAGGGGACCCAGTACTTC
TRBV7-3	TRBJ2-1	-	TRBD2	CASSLLAGGPGEQFF	TGTGCCAGCAGCTTACTAGCGGGAGGGCCAGGTGAGCAGTTCTTC
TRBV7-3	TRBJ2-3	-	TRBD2	CASSLGLAGQADTQYF	TGTGCCAGCAGCTTAGGGCTAGCGGGCCAGGCAGATACGCAGTATTTT
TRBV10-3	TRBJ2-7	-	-	CAIRRAAIYEQYF	TGTGCCATCAGGAGGGCCGCTATCTACGAGCAGTACTTC
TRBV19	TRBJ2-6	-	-	CASSMMDSGANVLTF	TGTGCCAGTAGTATGATGGACTCTGGGGCCAACGTCCTGACTTTC
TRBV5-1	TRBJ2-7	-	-	CASSSGTLGHEQYF	TGCGCCAGCAGTTCCGGGACTCTGGGCCACGAGCAGTACTTC
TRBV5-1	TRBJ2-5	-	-	CASSLGTGEETQYF	TGCGCCAGCAGCTTGGGAACGGGAGAAGAGACCCAGTACTTC
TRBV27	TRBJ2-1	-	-	CASSLPGRVLFF	TGTGCCAGCAGCCTCCCGGGCAGGGTATTATTCTTC
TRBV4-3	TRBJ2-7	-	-	CASSQVRVSEQYF	TGCGCCAGCAGCCAAGTCCGCGTCTCCGAGCAGTACTTC
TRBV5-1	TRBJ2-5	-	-	CASSTGNSLGETQYF	TGCGCCAGCAGCACCGGAAACTCGCTGGGGGAGACCCAGTACTTC
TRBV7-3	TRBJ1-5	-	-	CASSSQRGAAQHF	TGTGCCAGCAGCTCGCAGCGGGGGGCCGCCCAGCATTTT
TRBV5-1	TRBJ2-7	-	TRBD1	CASSPLPPGTGDTKQYF	TGCGCCAGCAGCCCGCTTCCTCCCGGGACAGGGGACACCAAGCAGTACTTC
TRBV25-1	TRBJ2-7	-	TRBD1	CASRAGTGSYEQYF	TGTGCCAGCAGAGCCGGGACAGGGTCCTACGAGCAGTACTTC
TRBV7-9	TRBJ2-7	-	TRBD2	CASSSRLPGGTAYEQYF	TGTGCCAGCAGCTCCCGACTCCCGGGAGGTACAGCCTACGAGCAGTACTTC
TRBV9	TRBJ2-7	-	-	CASSVARTGEQYF	TGTGCCAGCAGCGTAGCTCGGACGGGCGAGCAGTACTTC
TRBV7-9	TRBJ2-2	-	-	CASSPAGTGELFF	TGTGCCAGCAGCCCGGCGGGGACCGGGGAGCTGTTTTTT
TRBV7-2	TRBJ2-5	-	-	CASSRGALETQYF	TGTGCCAGCAGCCGGGGGGCCTTAGAGACCCAGTACTTC
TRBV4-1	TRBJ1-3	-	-	CASSPSWGSGNTIYF	TGCGCCAGCAGCCCGTCGTGGGGCTCTGGAAACACCATATATTTT
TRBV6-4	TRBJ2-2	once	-	CASSREGYSNTGELFF	TGTGCCAGCTCTAGAGAGGGATACTCGAACACCGGGGAGCTGTTTTTT
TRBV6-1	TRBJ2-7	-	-	CASSRDITEQYF	TGTGCCAGCAGTCGGGACATTACCGAGCAGTACTTC
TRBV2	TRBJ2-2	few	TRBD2	CASIERDVGELFF	TGTGCCAGCATTGAGCGGGATGTGGGGGAGCTGTTTTTT
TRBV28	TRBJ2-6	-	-	CASSTTGSGANVLTF	TGTGCCAGCAGCACGACGGGTTCAGGGGCCAACGTCCTGACTTTC
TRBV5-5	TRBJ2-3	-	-	CASSLDSTDTQYF	TGTGCCAGCAGCTTGGATTCGACAGATACGCAGTATTTT
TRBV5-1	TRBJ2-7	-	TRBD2	CASSGIAGGPKQYF	TGCGCCAGCAGCGGGATAGCGGGAGGGCCTAAGCAGTACTTC
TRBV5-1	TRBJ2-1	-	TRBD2	CASSLGLAGHGEQFF	TGCGCCAGCAGCTTGGGCCTAGCGGGACACGGGGAGCAGTTCTTC
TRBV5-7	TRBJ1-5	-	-	CASSLADLHPQHF	TGTGCCAGCAGCTTGGCCGATCTACATCCCCAGCATTTT
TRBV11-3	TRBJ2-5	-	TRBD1	CASSSWTGGKETQYF	TGTGCCAGCAGCTCGTGGACAGGGGGCAAAGAGACCCAGTACTTC
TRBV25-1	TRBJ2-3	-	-	CASSEFRDSTDTQYF	TGTGCCAGCAGTGAATTCCGGGACAGCACAGATACGCAGTATTTT
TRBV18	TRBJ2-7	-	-	CASSPRSTEASSYEQYF	TGTGCCAGCTCACCACGCTCCACGGAGGCGAGCTCCTACGAGCAGTACTTC
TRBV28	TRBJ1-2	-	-	CASSLLGQQNYGYTF	TGTGCCAGCAGTTTACTTGGACAGCAGAACTATGGCTACACCTTC
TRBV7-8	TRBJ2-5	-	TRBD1	CASSFSVWTGGDWKETQYF	TGTGCCAGCAGCTTTTCGGTTTGGACAGGGGGCGATTGGAAAGAGACCCAGTACTTC
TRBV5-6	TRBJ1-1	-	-	CASTPPGRDTEAFF	TGTGCCAGCACCCCCCCGGGGAGGGACACTGAAGCTTTCTTT
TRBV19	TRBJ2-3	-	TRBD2	CASSMTSGRTDTQYF	TGTGCCAGTAGTATGACTAGCGGGAGGACAGATACGCAGTATTTT
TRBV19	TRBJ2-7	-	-	CASSIEAGRYEQYF	TGTGCCAGTAGTATAGAGGCAGGGCGCTACGAGCAGTACTTC
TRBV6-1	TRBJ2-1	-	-	CASRTASGNEQFF	TGTGCCAGCAGGACTGCCTCGGGGAATGAGCAGTTCTTC
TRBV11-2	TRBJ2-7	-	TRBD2	CASSLNPLGLAGVEQYF	TGTGCCAGCAGCTTAAACCCGTTAGGGCTAGCGGGAGTCGAGCAGTACTTC
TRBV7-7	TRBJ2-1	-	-	CASSPWNLGSSYNEQFF	TGTGCTAGCAGCCCCTGGAATCTGGGAAGCTCCTACAATGAGCAGTTCTTC
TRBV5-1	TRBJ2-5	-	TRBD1	CASSLDPTGVGETQYF	TGCGCCAGCAGCTTGGACCCTACAGGGGTAGGCGAGACCCAGTACTTC
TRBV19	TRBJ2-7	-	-	CANLGTAAYEQYF	TGTGCCAACCTCGGGACTGCAGCCTACGAGCAGTACTTC
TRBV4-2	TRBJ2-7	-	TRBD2	CASSQYPGLAGAEQYF	TGTGCCAGCAGCCAATACCCGGGACTAGCGGGAGCCGAGCAGTACTTC
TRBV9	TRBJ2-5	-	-	CASSVGVPQETQYF	TGTGCCAGCAGCGTAGGAGTACCTCAAGAGACCCAGTACTTC
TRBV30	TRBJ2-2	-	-	CAWSVRLSELFF	TGTGCCTGGAGTGTACGACTGTCAGAGCTGTTTTTT
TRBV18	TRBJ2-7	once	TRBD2	CASSPLGGGNYEQYF	TGTGCCAGCTCACCACTCGGGGGGGGCAACTACGAGCAGTACTTC